This T cell receptor beta chain was sequenced for a study of cytomegalovirus exposure and HLA in healthy donors. Overall study context: Out of 300 to 500 genotyped donors, about 80% belonged to the Caucasian-associated ancestry cluster. Study-wide results and caveats: A highly shared variant cluster was judged a likely technical artifact. A previous analysis found most TCR beta V segments productive roughly 90% or roughly 30% of the time.

Donors in the study were healthy people who gave bone marrow. Germline loops: CDR1 MNHEY, CDR2 SMNVEV (reference sequence). After removal of 5 bases from V and 4 bases from J, the junction contained 3 bases not matched to a gene. This CDR3 contains 14 residues. In the PCR, 60 Vbeta and 13 Jbeta primers were used. The assay was immunoSEQ multiplex PCR, and TCRdb's table has in-frame clones only and misses some. The repertoire consists of about 150,000 clones, with 75% to 85% occurring once and the leading ten covering about 1.5%. With regard to this clone: The antigen is undetermined. Other DNA sequences in this sample translate to the same CDR3.

The chain is built from TRBV27 and TRBJ1-1, with 11 bases matching TRBD1. The sample comprised PBMCs. The clonotype originates from a woman aged 40 to 55 in good health and CMV-seronegative. CDR3 bases: TGTGCCAGCAGTCTTGGGACAGGGGGCACTGAAGCTTTCTTT. Translating gives CASSLGTGGTEAFF.